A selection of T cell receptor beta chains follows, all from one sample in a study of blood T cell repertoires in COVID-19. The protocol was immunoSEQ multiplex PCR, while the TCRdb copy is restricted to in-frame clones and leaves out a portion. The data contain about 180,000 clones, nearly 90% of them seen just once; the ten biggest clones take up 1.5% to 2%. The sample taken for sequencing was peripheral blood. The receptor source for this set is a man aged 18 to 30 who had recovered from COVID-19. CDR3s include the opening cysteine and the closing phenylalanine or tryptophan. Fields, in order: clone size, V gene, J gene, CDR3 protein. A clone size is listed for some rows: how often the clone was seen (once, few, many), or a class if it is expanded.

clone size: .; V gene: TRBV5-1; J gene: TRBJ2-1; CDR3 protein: CASSLGDSYNEQFF
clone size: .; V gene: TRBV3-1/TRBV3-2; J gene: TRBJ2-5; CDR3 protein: CASSQDKGLAGPQETQYF
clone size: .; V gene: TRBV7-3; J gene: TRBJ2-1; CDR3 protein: CASSPGLGHNEQFF
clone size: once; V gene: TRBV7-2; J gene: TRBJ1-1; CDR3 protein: CASTLQGRANTEAFF
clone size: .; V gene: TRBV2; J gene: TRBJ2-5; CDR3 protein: CASSGPRTGGETQYF
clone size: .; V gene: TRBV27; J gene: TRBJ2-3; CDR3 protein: CASSFWGLAGGTDTQYF
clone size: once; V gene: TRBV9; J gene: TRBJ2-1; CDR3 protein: CASSVTYHEDGQFF
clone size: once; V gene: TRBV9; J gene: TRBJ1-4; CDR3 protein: CASSTQGGGVNEKLFF
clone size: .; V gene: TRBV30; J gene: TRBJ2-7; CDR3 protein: CAWSTGYEQYF
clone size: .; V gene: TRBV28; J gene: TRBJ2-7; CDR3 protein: CASSLVAGASGYEQYF
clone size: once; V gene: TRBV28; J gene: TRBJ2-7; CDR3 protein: CASSTPGQVYEQYF
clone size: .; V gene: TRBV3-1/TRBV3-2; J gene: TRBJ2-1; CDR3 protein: CASSHRRAGAYNEQFF
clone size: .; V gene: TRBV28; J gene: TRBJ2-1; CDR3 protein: CASSLSTSGNYYNEQFF
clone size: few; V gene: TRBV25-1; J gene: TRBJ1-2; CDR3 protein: CASSELTGKDYGYTF
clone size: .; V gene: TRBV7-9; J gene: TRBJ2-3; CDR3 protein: CASSLGLTETRKDTQYF
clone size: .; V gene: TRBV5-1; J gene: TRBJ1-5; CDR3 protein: CASRTEVGQPQHF
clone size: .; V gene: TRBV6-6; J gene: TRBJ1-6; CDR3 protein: CASSLVGAGHGRSPLHF
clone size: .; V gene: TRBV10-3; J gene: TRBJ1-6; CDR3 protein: CAISRALTGEESPLHF
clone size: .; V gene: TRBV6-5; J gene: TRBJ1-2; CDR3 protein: CASRPVTGGYTF
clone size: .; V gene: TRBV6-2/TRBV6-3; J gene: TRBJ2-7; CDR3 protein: CASSYSFIGASGTYEQYF
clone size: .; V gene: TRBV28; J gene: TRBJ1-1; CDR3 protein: CASSLIQGTTEAFF
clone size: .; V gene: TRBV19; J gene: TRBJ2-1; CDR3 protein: CASSTLGTGTYNEQFF
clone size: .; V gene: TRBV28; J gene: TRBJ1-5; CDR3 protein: CASSLRPQGAQPQHF
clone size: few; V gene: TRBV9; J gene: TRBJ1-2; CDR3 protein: CASSVGQRYGYTF
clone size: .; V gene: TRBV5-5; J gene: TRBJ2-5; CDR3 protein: CASSFTGDETQYF
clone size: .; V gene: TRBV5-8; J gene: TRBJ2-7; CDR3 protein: CASSLVGAGVYIRQQYF
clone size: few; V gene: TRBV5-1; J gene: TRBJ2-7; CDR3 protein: CASSDRNSYEQYF
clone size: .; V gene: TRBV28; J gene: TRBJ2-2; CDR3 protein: CASSLAFGELFF
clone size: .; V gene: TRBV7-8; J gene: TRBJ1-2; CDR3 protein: CASSLPGQGVGYTF
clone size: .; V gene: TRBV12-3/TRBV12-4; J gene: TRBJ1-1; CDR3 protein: CASTTTAPYEAFF
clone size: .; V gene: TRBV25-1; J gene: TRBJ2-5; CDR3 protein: CASSEYVGGETQYF
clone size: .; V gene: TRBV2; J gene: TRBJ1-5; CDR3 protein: CASSTYRGGNQPQHF
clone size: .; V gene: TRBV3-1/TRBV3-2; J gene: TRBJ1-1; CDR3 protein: CASSQGALGGAEAFF
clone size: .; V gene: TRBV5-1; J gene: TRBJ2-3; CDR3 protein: CASSPRQGANTQYF
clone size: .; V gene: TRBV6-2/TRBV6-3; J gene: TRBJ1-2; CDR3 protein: CASSYLAYGYTF
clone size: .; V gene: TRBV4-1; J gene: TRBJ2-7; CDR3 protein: CASSQALITSEQYF
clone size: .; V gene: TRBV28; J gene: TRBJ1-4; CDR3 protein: CASSQGHRPEKLFF
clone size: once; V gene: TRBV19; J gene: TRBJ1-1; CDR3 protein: CASIPRRENLDTEAFF
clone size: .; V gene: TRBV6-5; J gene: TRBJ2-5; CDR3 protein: CASRGQVGETQYF
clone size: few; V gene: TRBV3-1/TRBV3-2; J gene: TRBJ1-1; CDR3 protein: CASRKGQGGLNTEAFF
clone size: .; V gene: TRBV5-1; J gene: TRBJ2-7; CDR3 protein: CASSLGLQSYEQYF
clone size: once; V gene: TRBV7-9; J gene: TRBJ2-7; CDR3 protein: CASSLQRTGGSEQYF
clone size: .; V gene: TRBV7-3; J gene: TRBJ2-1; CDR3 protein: CASSGRASHDEQFF
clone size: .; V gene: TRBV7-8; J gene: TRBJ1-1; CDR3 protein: CASSLLGREETEAFF
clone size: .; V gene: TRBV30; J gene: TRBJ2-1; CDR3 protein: CAWGSGTWDEQFF